These T cell receptor beta chains were read from a single sample in a study of T cells in localized non-small cell lung cancer. Sequencing used immunoSEQ multiplex PCR; TCRdb keeps in-frame clones, though not all of them. The table shows 1,500 to 2,000 clones, with about 34% occurring only once. The source was normal lung tissue next to the tumor, collected before any cancer treatment. The receptors shown here come from a female donor of 60 years or more with stage II squamous cell lung carcinoma. CDR3s include the opening cysteine and the closing phenylalanine or tryptophan. Each record gives: D gene, clone size, J gene, V gene, CDR3 DNA, CDR3 protein. The D gene is left open where the match is weak. For some rows the clone size is stated as once, few or many, or as a class when expanded; others skip it.

d_call: -; clone_size: -; j_call: TRBJ1-1; v_call: TRBV6-8; cdr3_nt: TGTGCCAGCAGTGGTGCGGGGAGGCGGATGAACACTGAAGCTTTCTTT; cdr3_aa: CASSGAGRRMNTEAFF
d_call: -; clone_size: few; j_call: TRBJ2-5; v_call: TRBV9; cdr3_nt: TGTGCCAGCAGCGCCGTCCCGGACTCCCCCCAAGAGACCCAGTACTTC; cdr3_aa: CASSAVPDSPQETQYF
d_call: TRBD2; clone_size: medium-sized; j_call: TRBJ2-1; v_call: TRBV9; cdr3_nt: TGTGCCAGCAGCCTCGAGGGGCGGGGGGCTTTCTCCTACAATGAGCAGTTCTTC; cdr3_aa: CASSLEGRGAFSYNEQFF
d_call: -; clone_size: few; j_call: TRBJ2-7; v_call: TRBV6-8; cdr3_nt: TGTGCCAGCAGATTAGGGGGGACGGGCACCTACGAGCAGTACTTC; cdr3_aa: CASRLGGTGTYEQYF
d_call: TRBD1; clone_size: -; j_call: TRBJ1-2; v_call: TRBV9; cdr3_nt: TGTGCCAGCAGTGAAACAGACAGGGATCAGGGCTACACCTTC; cdr3_aa: CASSETDRDQGYTF
d_call: -; clone_size: few; j_call: TRBJ2-1; v_call: TRBV5-1; cdr3_nt: TGCGCCAGCAGCTTGGGGCACCGGGATCTCAATGAGCAGTTCTTC; cdr3_aa: CASSLGHRDLNEQFF
d_call: -; clone_size: -; j_call: TRBJ2-5; v_call: TRBV12-5; cdr3_nt: TGTGCTAGTGGAAGGGACAACCAAGAGACCCAGTACTTC; cdr3_aa: CASGRDNQETQYF
d_call: -; clone_size: few; j_call: TRBJ1-6; v_call: TRBV4-1; cdr3_nt: TGCGCCAGCAGCCACACCGCGAATAATTCACCCCTCCACTTT; cdr3_aa: CASSHTANNSPLHF
d_call: TRBD1; clone_size: -; j_call: TRBJ1-1; v_call: TRBV9; cdr3_nt: TGTGCCAGCAGCGTGACAGGGGGCCTGAACACTGAAGCTTTCTTT; cdr3_aa: CASSVTGGLNTEAFF
d_call: -; clone_size: few; j_call: TRBJ2-6; v_call: TRBV11-3; cdr3_nt: TGTGCCAGCAGTCCTACCACTGGGGTCAACGTCCTGACTTTC; cdr3_aa: CASSPTTGVNVLTF
d_call: TRBD1; clone_size: -; j_call: TRBJ1-5; v_call: TRBV19; cdr3_nt: TGTGCCAGTAGTCAAGGGACAGATAATAGCAATCAGCCCCAGCATTTT; cdr3_aa: CASSQGTDNSNQPQHF
d_call: TRBD1; clone_size: few; j_call: TRBJ1-3; v_call: TRBV10-3; cdr3_nt: TGTGCCATCAGTACTTCCGGGACAGGGGTTGCTGGAAACACCATATATTTT; cdr3_aa: CAISTSGTGVAGNTIYF
d_call: TRBD1; clone_size: -; j_call: TRBJ2-1; v_call: TRBV19; cdr3_nt: TGTGCCAGTAGTATAGCCCCCAGGGGGGAGCAGTTCTTC; cdr3_aa: CASSIAPRGEQFF
d_call: -; clone_size: -; j_call: TRBJ2-3; v_call: TRBV18; cdr3_nt: TGTGCCAGCTCACCACGGTCAAGGGATACGCAGTATTTT; cdr3_aa: CASSPRSRDTQYF
d_call: -; clone_size: -; j_call: TRBJ2-2; v_call: TRBV19; cdr3_nt: TGTGCCAGTAGTCTTCAAGGGGGGTCGAACACCGGGGAGCTGTTTTTT; cdr3_aa: CASSLQGGSNTGELFF
d_call: -; clone_size: few; j_call: TRBJ1-3; v_call: TRBV11-3; cdr3_nt: TGTGCCAGCAGCTTAGAGGGGTCTACTGGAAACACCATATATTTT; cdr3_aa: CASSLEGSTGNTIYF
d_call: -; clone_size: -; j_call: TRBJ1-6; v_call: TRBV6-8; cdr3_nt: TGTGCCAGCAATTCCGACAGTTATAATTCACCCCTCCACTTT; cdr3_aa: CASNSDSYNSPLHF
d_call: -; clone_size: -; j_call: TRBJ2-7; v_call: TRBV18; cdr3_nt: TGTGCCAGCTCGCCGGACGGGAGCTCCTACGAGCAGTACTTC; cdr3_aa: CASSPDGSSYEQYF
d_call: TRBD2; clone_size: -; j_call: TRBJ2-3; v_call: TRBV18; cdr3_nt: TGTGCCAGCTCACCACCTAGCGGGGGGCTCACAGATACGCAGTATTTT; cdr3_aa: CASSPPSGGLTDTQYF
d_call: -; clone_size: few; j_call: TRBJ2-7; v_call: TRBV11-3; cdr3_nt: TGTGCCAGCAGGTTCACTTCGAGCTCCTACGAGCAGTACTTC; cdr3_aa: CASRFTSSSYEQYF
d_call: -; clone_size: -; j_call: TRBJ2-3; v_call: TRBV6-8; cdr3_nt: TGTGCCAGCAGTCCAGTGTGGGACGTCGCAGGTACGCAGTATTTT; cdr3_aa: CASSPVWDVAGTQYF
d_call: -; clone_size: medium-sized; j_call: TRBJ1-6; v_call: TRBV6-8; cdr3_nt: TGTGCCAGCAGTCGCTCGACGGGCCGCTTATCGCCAAATTCACCCCTCCACTTT; cdr3_aa: CASSRSTGRLSPNSPLHF
d_call: TRBD1; clone_size: few; j_call: TRBJ2-2; v_call: TRBV11-3; cdr3_nt: TGTGCCAGCAGCTCAGATAAAGGACAGGGAACGAGGACCGGGGAGCTGTTTTTT; cdr3_aa: CASSSDKGQGTRTGELFF
d_call: TRBD1; clone_size: -; j_call: TRBJ1-1; v_call: TRBV9; cdr3_nt: TGTGCCAGCAGCCCACAGGGGGCCCGAACTGAAGCTTTCTTT; cdr3_aa: CASSPQGARTEAFF
d_call: TRBD2; clone_size: -; j_call: TRBJ2-1; v_call: TRBV18; cdr3_nt: TGTGCCAGCTCACCACCGTCCCAGCGGGGGTCATCCAATGAGCAGTTCTTC; cdr3_aa: CASSPPSQRGSSNEQFF
d_call: -; clone_size: -; j_call: TRBJ2-7; v_call: TRBV9; cdr3_nt: TGTGCCAGCACCTCAGGATCACGTTCTGACGAGCAGTACTTC; cdr3_aa: CASTSGSRSDEQYF